The clone carrying this T cell receptor (beta chain) was counted a single time. This entry is derived from a study of blood T cell repertoires in COVID-19. Across the whole study: Samples came from the United States, Italy and Spain, spanning acute and convalescent COVID-19. The analysed material was cDNA or gDNA that came from T cells, B-cell-depleted T cells, or PBMCs.

Per the authors' pipeline: Reference gene primer amplification gave nucleated cell count estimates. Clones were read by immunoSEQ multiplex PCR, and TCRdb kept only the in-frame ones, dropping some. Clone size and V and J calls were adopted from that table, with D and trimming inferred from the DNA. Here the sample spans about 140,000 clones, over 70% being singletons. The TCR comes from a woman aged 60-70 years with acute or convalescent COVID-19. The sequencing sample was made of peripheral blood.

As DNA, the CDR3 is TGTGCCAGCAGCGCCGGGACAGCGACCTACGAGCAGTACTTC. It specifies CASSAGTATYEQYF. The chain combines TRBV9 with TRBJ2-7; the match to TRBD1 covers 7 bases. V was pared by 3 bases and J by 2 bases, with 5 bases of the junction left unmatched. The germline V gene encodes CDR1 SGDLS and CDR2 YYNGEE. The CDR3 consists of 14 residues.